The rows below give T cell receptor beta chains drawn from one sample of a study of blood T cell repertoires in COVID-19. Some clones are missing from TCRdb's copy, which holds only in-frame ones; the method was immunoSEQ multiplex PCR. The sample has some 330,000 clones, around nine tenths seen once. Source material: PBMCs or T cells enriched from blood (not recorded which). Receptors originate from a young man who had recovered from COVID-19. Both conserved end residues are part of each CDR3. Fields, in order: clone size, D gene, V gene, J gene, CDR3 protein, CDR3 DNA. A D gene is named only where the DNA matches it firmly. Clone sizes are given selectively: once, few, many, or a class where the clone is expanded.

>-|TRBD1|TRBV7-9|TRBJ1-2
CASSLDRGFYYGYTF
TGTGCCAGCAGCTTAGACAGGGGTTTTTACTATGGCTACACCTTC
>-|-|TRBV3-1/TRBV3-2|TRBJ2-7
CASSQAAGQWYEQYF
TGTGCCAGCAGCCAAGCGGCAGGGCAGTGGTACGAGCAGTACTTC
>-|TRBD2|TRBV19|TRBJ2-3
CASRTSGGSTDTQYF
TGTGCCAGTAGAACTAGCGGGGGATCCACAGATACGCAGTATTTT
>-|-|TRBV28|TRBJ1-1
CASSLTGTNTEAFF
TGTGCCAGCAGTTTGACAGGAACGAACACTGAAGCTTTCTTT
>-|-|TRBV18|TRBJ2-7
CASSPSTSSYEQYF
TGTGCCAGCTCACCGTCGACTAGTTCCTACGAGCAGTACTTC
>-|TRBD1|TRBV28|TRBJ1-1
CASRTDRGRDIQAFF
TGTGCCAGCAGGACGGACAGGGGAAGAGACATCCAAGCTTTCTTT
>-|TRBD1|TRBV27|TRBJ1-1
CASGYRGNTEAFF
TGTGCCAGCGGGTACAGGGGTAACACTGAAGCTTTCTTT
>few|TRBD1|TRBV27|TRBJ1-2
CASSFGRGYGYTF
TGTGCCAGCAGTTTCGGCAGGGGGTATGGCTACACCTTC
>few|-|TRBV5-1|TRBJ1-1
CASSPQPIRGMNTEAFF
TGCGCCAGCAGCCCCCAACCGATTAGGGGGATGAACACTGAAGCTTTCTTT
>once|-|TRBV5-6|TRBJ2-1
CASSLELGPVGYNEQFF
TGTGCCAGCAGCTTGGAACTGGGGCCGGTTGGATACAATGAGCAGTTCTTC
>-|TRBD1|TRBV2|TRBJ1-2
CASRSGQFGYTF
TGTGCCAGCAGGTCGGGACAGTTTGGCTACACCTTC
>once|-|TRBV30|TRBJ2-2
CAWSHWAGDTGELFF
TGTGCCTGGAGCCACTGGGCAGGCGACACCGGGGAGCTGTTTTTT
>once|-|TRBV7-6|TRBJ1-6
CASSFGGSYNSPLHF
TGTGCCAGCAGCTTCGGGGGTTCCTATAATTCACCCCTCCACTTT
>-|TRBD2|TRBV10-3|TRBJ2-3
CAISEPAAAGGTDTQYF
TGTGCCATCAGTGAGCCCGCCGCAGCGGGGGGAACAGATACGCAGTATTTT
>-|TRBD1|TRBV19|TRBJ1-5
CASSNDRVHQPQHF
TGTGCCAGTAGTAACGACAGGGTCCATCAGCCCCAGCATTTT
>-|-|TRBV28|TRBJ1-1
CASSFQGNTEAFF
TGTGCCAGCAGTTTTCAGGGGAACACTGAAGCTTTCTTT
>-|-|TRBV4-1|TRBJ2-3
CASSQATRADTQYF
TGCGCCAGCAGCCAAGCCACTCGCGCAGATACGCAGTATTTT
>-|-|TRBV28|TRBJ1-1
CASTLGQNTEAFF
TGTGCCAGCACCCTGGGACAGAACACTGAAGCTTTCTTT
>-|-|TRBV11-2|TRBJ2-7
CASSFTPRVDEQYF
TGTGCCAGCAGCTTCACCCCCAGGGTCGACGAGCAGTACTTC
>-|TRBD1|TRBV30|TRBJ2-7
CAWSKRQGPYEQYF
TGTGCCTGGAGTAAGAGACAGGGCCCCTACGAGCAGTACTTC
>-|TRBD1|TRBV10-1|TRBJ2-5
CASSGRTGGRETQYF
TGCGCCAGCAGTGGCCGGACAGGGGGCAGGGAGACCCAGTACTTC
>-|TRBD1|TRBV2|TRBJ2-3
CASRAGQGVADTQYF
TGTGCCAGCAGGGCAGGACAGGGGGTTGCAGATACGCAGTATTTT
>once|TRBD2|TRBV2|TRBJ2-1
CASSAGLATGEQFF
TGTGCCAGCAGTGCGGGACTAGCGACGGGTGAGCAGTTCTTC
>-|-|TRBV12-3/TRBV12-4|TRBJ2-2
CASSPLTSGELFF
TGTGCCAGCAGTCCCCTGACTAGCGGGGAGCTGTTTTTT
>-|TRBD2|TRBV19|TRBJ2-7
CASSPSAGPQWRTYEQYF
TGTGCCAGTAGCCCCTCAGCGGGACCACAATGGCGCACCTACGAGCAGTACTTC
>-|TRBD1|TRBV19|TRBJ1-1
CASSPDRGQTEAFF
TGTGCCAGTAGTCCGGACAGGGGGCAGACTGAAGCTTTCTTT
>-|-|TRBV2|TRBJ2-7
CASSARVAGYEQYF
TGTGCCAGCAGTGCCCGGGTCGCCGGTTACGAGCAGTACTTC
>-|-|TRBV15|TRBJ1-5
CATADSWGQPQHF
TGTGCCACCGCCGACAGTTGGGGTCAGCCCCAGCATTTT
>-|TRBD1|TRBV2|TRBJ1-1
CASSPGQGTNTEAFF
TGTGCCAGCAGTCCGGGACAGGGTACGAACACTGAAGCTTTCTTT
>-|-|TRBV11-2|TRBJ2-3
CASLRGSGGRYTQYF
TGTGCCAGCCTCAGGGGGAGCGGGGGACGATATACGCAGTATTTT
>-|TRBD2|TRBV27|TRBJ2-3
CASTYSGGAADTQYF
TGTGCCAGCACCTATAGCGGGGGGGCTGCAGATACGCAGTATTTT
>-|TRBD1|TRBV28|TRBJ2-7
CASSFRDRGPPGYEQYF
TGTGCCAGCAGTTTCCGGGACAGGGGGCCACCCGGGTACGAGCAGTACTTC
>-|TRBD2|TRBV3-1/TRBV3-2|TRBJ2-3
CASSQDGTSGATDTQYF
TGTGCCAGCAGCCAAGATGGGACTAGCGGGGCCACAGATACGCAGTATTTT
>-|TRBD1|TRBV7-2|TRBJ1-6
CASSLVVRDRANSPLHF
TGTGCCAGCAGCTTAGTGGTTAGGGACAGGGCTAATTCACCCCTCCACTTT
>-|-|TRBV30|TRBJ1-1
CAWSLPGTMNTEAFF
TGTGCCTGGAGTTTACCCGGGACAATGAACACTGAAGCTTTCTTT
>-|-|TRBV7-9|TRBJ1-2
CASSLGAAEPGYTF
TGTGCCAGCAGCTTAGGGGCAGCCGAACCGGGCTACACCTTC
>-|TRBD1|TRBV10-3|TRBJ1-4
CATQGQMNEKLFF
TGTGCCACCCAGGGACAGATGAATGAAAAACTGTTTTTT
>-|-|TRBV6-5|TRBJ1-1
CATKTGHVTEAFF
TGTGCCACCAAAACAGGGCATGTCACTGAAGCTTTCTTT
>once|-|TRBV7-3|TRBJ2-7
CASSSYQGLEQYF
TGTGCCAGCAGCTCTTATCAGGGGCTCGAGCAGTACTTC
>-|-|TRBV15|TRBJ1-3
CATSRERGGLNSGNTIYF
TGTGCCACCAGCAGAGAACGGGGGGGGCTCAACTCTGGAAACACCATATATTTT
>-|-|TRBV18|TRBJ1-4
CASSPGLNEKLFF
TGTGCCAGCTCACCTGGGCTTAATGAAAAACTGTTTTTT
>-|-|TRBV28|TRBJ2-7
CASRPWTVTPYEQYF
TGTGCCAGCAGACCTTGGACAGTCACTCCCTACGAGCAGTACTTC
>once|-|TRBV30|TRBJ1-6
CAWSEKGVGSPLHF
TGTGCCTGGAGTGAAAAAGGGGTGGGTTCACCCCTCCACTTT
>-|-|TRBV24-1|TRBJ2-7
CATSEASTGVYEQYF
TGTGCCACCAGTGAAGCCTCGACAGGAGTATACGAGCAGTACTTC
>-|-|TRBV6-5|TRBJ1-2
CASSYGPLYGYTF
TGTGCCAGCAGTTACGGGCCCCTCTATGGCTACACCTTC
>-|-|TRBV18|TRBJ1-3
CASSPGQKTHNTIYF
TGTGCCAGCTCACCAGGACAGAAAACCCACAACACCATATATTTT
>few|TRBD1|TRBV29-1|TRBJ1-1
CSVDTQTGRRDTEAFF
TGCAGCGTTGATACCCAGACAGGGCGTAGGGACACTGAAGCTTTCTTT
>-|TRBD1|TRBV5-4|TRBJ1-3
CASSPGQYSGNTIYF
TGTGCCAGCAGCCCGGGACAGTACTCTGGAAACACCATATATTTT
>-|-|TRBV18|TRBJ2-2
CASSPHAPGNTGELFF
TGTGCCAGCTCACCACATGCACCAGGGAACACCGGGGAGCTGTTTTTT
>-|-|TRBV2|TRBJ2-1
CASTGQMDEQFF
TGTGCCAGCACCGGACAGATGGATGAGCAGTTCTTC
>-|-|TRBV28|TRBJ2-3
CASSLFRLRDNSTDTQYF
TGTGCCAGCAGTTTATTTCGGCTTAGGGACAACTCCACAGATACGCAGTATTTT
>-|TRBD1|TRBV28|TRBJ2-3
CATHARTGGPDTQYF
TGTGCCACCCACGCCCGCACAGGGGGCCCAGATACGCAGTATTTT
>-|-|TRBV6-1|TRBJ1-5
CASSAPRDTYSNQPQHF
TGTGCCAGCAGTGCTCCCCGGGACACCTATAGCAATCAGCCCCAGCATTTT
>once|TRBD2|TRBV11-2|TRBJ2-2
CASSLSLAGTGELFF
TGTGCCAGCAGCTTATCACTAGCGGGCACCGGGGAGCTGTTTTTT
>-|-|TRBV7-6|TRBJ2-1
CASSLSLGGEDEQFF
TGTGCCAGCAGCTTATCTTTAGGGGGGGAGGATGAGCAGTTCTTC
>-|TRBD2|TRBV28|TRBJ2-7
CASSGTSRGFNEQYF
TGTGCCAGCAGTGGGACTAGCCGTGGCTTCAACGAGCAGTACTTC